Listed here are 17 T cell receptor beta chains from one sample, sequenced in a study of cytomegalovirus exposure and HLA in healthy donors. PCR amplification relied on 60 Vbeta primers (plus 13 Jbeta primers). TCRdb's table, derived via immunoSEQ multiplex PCR, lists solely in-frame clones and lacks some. Here the sample spans approximately 170,000 clones, roughly four fifths being singletons. The source material was PBMCs. These receptors all stem from a woman younger than 45 in good health and CMV-seropositive.

The chain carries TRBV9 and TRBJ2-7; TRBD2 agrees at 10 bases. The V gene's germline CDR1 is SGDLS and CDR2 YYNGEE. V shed 0 bases, J shed 3 bases, and the junction held 0 bases outside the gene matches. This CDR3 region has 14 residues. The CDR3 region has the DNA TGTGCCAGCAGCGTAGGGACTAGCGGCTACGAGCAGTACTTC. This translates into CASSVGTSGYEQYF.

The J gene is TRBJ2-1, the V gene TRBV6-5, with 15 bases matching TRBD2. The V segment lost 4 bases and the J segment 13 bases; nucleotides outside the gene matches: 5. The CDR3 sequence is 14 residues long. Germline V gene lookup returns CDR1 MNHEY and CDR2 SVGAGI. The CDR3 coding sequence is TGTGCCAGCAGTTGGGGGACTAGCGGGAGGTTTCAGTTCTTC. This encodes CASSWGTSGRFQFF.

The rearrangement uses TRBV5-1 and TRBJ1-3, with 10 bases that match TRBD1. CDR3 length: 18 residues. V trimming: 4 bases; J trimming: 0 bases; junction bases outside the gene matches: 10. CDR1 is SGHRS, CDR2 YFSETQ, per germline. The CDR3 sequence: CASSPGTGVGSSGNTIYF. Here the CDR3 DNA reads TGCGCCAGCAGCCCTGGGACAGGGGTCGGAAGCTCTGGAAACACCATATATTTT.

The chain is built from TRBV5-1 and TRBJ2-1, with TRBD1 matching 10 bases. The CDR3 is 15 amino acids. Unmatched junction bases numbered 8, after V lost 3 bases and J lost 8 bases. Germline CDR1 is SGHRS and CDR2 is YFSETQ. CDR3 in amino acids: CASSSGTGAFHEQFF. The DNA for the CDR3 is TGCGCCAGCAGCTCCGGGACAGGGGCTTTCCATGAGCAGTTCTTC.

The sample holds one count of this clone. This sequence joins TRBV2 and TRBJ2-4; 15 bases map to TRBD2. V lost 5 bases, J lost 7 bases, and 15 bases stayed unmatched. The CDR3 totals 19 residues. Germline lookup yields CDR1 SNHLY and CDR2 FYNNEI. The CDR3 DNA sequence: TGTGCCAGCAGTCCTCTCCCCCGGACTAGCGGGAGGGCCATGAACATTCAGTACTTC. The encoded protein is CASSPLPRTSGRAMNIQYF.

The rearrangement uses TRBV5-4 and TRBJ2-3; TRBD1 might be the D (5 bases). This CDR3 region has 13 residues. The V gene's germline CDR1 is SGHNT and CDR2 YYREEE (reference sequence). The V and J ends lost 0 bases and 9 bases respectively, with 11 bases between them. CDR3 DNA sequence: TGTGCCAGCAGCTTGGTAGGGGCCGTCACGCAGTATTTT. Translated, it gives CASSLVGAVTQYF.

The V and J genes are TRBV9 and TRBJ2-1, with 10 bases lining up with TRBD2. Germline V CDR1 and CDR2: SGDLS, YYNGEE. CDR3 length: 16 amino acids. Trimming at V came to 7 bases and at J to 9 bases, leaving 16 bases not matched to a gene. CDR3 bases: TGTGCCAGCCAAGAATTGGGTCTAGCGGGAGATTTTGAGCAGTTCTTC. Amino acids: CASQELGLAGDFEQFF.

The V call is TRBV10-2, the J call TRBJ2-2; TRBD2 agrees at 9 bases. The germline V gene encodes CDR1 WSHSY and CDR2 SAAADI. After removal of 6 bases from V and 8 bases from J, the junction contained 10 bases not matched to a gene. This CDR3 has 15 residues. CDR3 DNA sequence: TGCGCCAGCAGCGCGGGACTAGCTGCGTTGGGGGAGCTGTTTTTT. Its protein product is CASSAGLAALGELFF.

J is TRBJ1-1 and V is TRBV6-5, with D possibly TRBD1 on 5 matching bases. V was clipped by 7 bases and J by 4 bases, with 16 bases between them. The CDR3 consists of 14 residues. Germline assignment: CDR1 MNHEY and CDR2 SVGAGI. CDR3 bases: TGTGCCAGCACTTCACTCCTCGGGGGCACTGAAGCTTTCTTT. Residues: CASTSLLGGTEAFF.

The DNA of the CDR3 is TGCGCCAGCAGCTACGACAGAAACACTGAAGCTTTCTTT. Translated, it gives CASSYDRNTEAFF. The chain links TRBV10-1 to TRBJ1-1; weak D call: TRBD1 (5 bases). V lost 6 bases to trimming and J lost 2 bases, with 10 bases between them. The CDR3 consists of 13 residues. CDR1 and CDR2 (germline): WNHNN, SYGVQD (reference sequence).

The rearrangement joins TRBV2 to TRBJ1-1; no clear D. The V and J ends lost 6 bases and 6 bases respectively, with 14 bases between them. Germline V gene lookup returns CDR1 SNHLY and CDR2 FYNNEI. The CDR3 has 13 amino acids. The CDR3 reads CASRGGPAAEAFF. The CDR3 DNA sequence: TGTGCCAGCAGGGGAGGGCCTGCGGCTGAAGCTTTCTTT.

J is TRBJ1-2 and V is TRBV27; D is perhaps TRBD1 (5 bases). V lost 6 bases and J lost 8, with 19 bases in between. This CDR3 is 14 amino acids long. Germline CDR1 is MNHEY and CDR2 is SMNVEV (reference sequence). CDR3 sequence (DNA): TGTGCCAGCAGGGAAACAGGCCACCTCTCGGGCTACACCTTC. Protein product: CASRETGHLSGYTF.

The chain combines TRBV6-6 with TRBJ1-2; D uncertain. The V end lost 2 bases, the J end lost 5 bases, and 6 bases lay between the germline ends. Per the germline V gene, CDR1 is MNHNY and CDR2 is SVGAGI (reference sequence). The CDR3 consists of 12 residues. The CDR3 here is CASSYGEYGYTF. The CDR3 coding sequence is TGTGCCAGCAGTTACGGAGAATATGGCTACACCTTC.

The genes are TRBV6-1 and TRBJ1-5; TRBD1 aligns across 7 bases. The V and J ends lost 6 bases and 6 bases, in that order; junction bases with no gene match: 5. The CDR3 runs 13 residues. Germline loops: CDR1 MNHNS, CDR2 SASEGT. CDR3 in amino acids: CASRDRAGQPQHF. The CDR3 coding sequence is TGTGCCAGCAGAGACAGGGCCGGTCAGCCCCAGCATTTT.

This rearrangement joins TRBV6-5 to TRBJ2-7; 12 bases line up with TRBD2. CDR3 length: 15 residues. The ends lost 6 bases at V and 4 bases at J; junction bases unmatched: 7. Per the germline V gene, CDR1 is MNHEY and CDR2 is SVGAGI. CDR3 sequence reads: CASSPGTSGYYEQYF. CDR3 nucleotides: TGTGCCAGCAGCCCGGGGACTAGCGGGTATTACGAGCAGTACTTC.

The chain couples TRBV5-5 to TRBJ2-7, with 9 bases identical to TRBD2. The junction had 4 bases not matched to a gene; V was cut back by 0 bases and J by 3 bases. This CDR3 is built from 15 residues. The germline gives CDR1 SGHKS, CDR2 YYEKEE (reference sequence). CDR3 DNA: TGTGCCAGCAGCTTGGGGGGTAGCGGGAGCTACGAGCAGTACTTC. Translating it yields CASSLGGSGSYEQYF.

This clone came up a few times. The chain joins TRBV5-1 to TRBJ2-7, with 9 bases identical to TRBD2. Germline V gene lookup returns CDR1 SGHRS and CDR2 YFSETQ. Trimming took 1 base from V and 3 from J; bases not matched to a gene: 5. The CDR3 consists of 15 residues. The CDR3 DNA is TGCGCCAGCAGCTTGTTAGCGGGAGATGGCTACGAGCAGTACTTC. The encoded protein is CASSLLAGDGYEQYF.